Below, 30 T cell receptor beta chains from the same sample are listed, as sequenced in a study of shared T cell receptors in the human thymus. The assay was immunoSEQ multiplex PCR, and TCRdb's table has in-frame clones only and misses some. The repertoire includes about 380,000 clones, 85% to 95% of them detected once, and approximately 0.018% sits in the top ten. Sequenced sample: thymocytes. These TCRs come from a human donor.

The rearrangement links TRBV27 to TRBJ2-1, with D perhaps matching TRBD2 (6 bases). Trimming pared 5 bases from V and 2 bases from J, leaving 10 bases between. Looked up from germline, CDR1 is MNHEY and CDR2 is SMNVEV (reference sequence). The CDR3 runs to 14 residues. The DNA of the CDR3 is TGTGCCAGCAGTCTAGCGCCAACCTACAATGAGCAGTTCTTC. It encodes CASSLAPTYNEQFF.

The chain uses TRBV7-2 and TRBJ2-1; D is unclear. The V gene lost 2 bases and the J gene lost 4 bases, with 15 bases spanning the gap. The germline V gene has CDR1 SGHTA and CDR2 FQGNSA. The CDR3 runs 16 residues. The CDR3 spells CASSLFVAGPYNEQFF. CDR3 sequence (DNA): TGTGCCAGCAGCTTATTCGTCGCTGGTCCATACAATGAGCAGTTCTTC. Variable domain in full (rest from reference TRBV7-2 and TRBJ2-1): GAGVSQSPSNKVTEKGKDVELRCDPISGHTALYWYRQSLGQGLEFLIYFQGNSAPDKSGLPSDRFSAERTGGSVSTLTIQRTQQEDSAVYLCASSLFVAGPYNEQFFGPGTRLTVL.

The chain combines TRBV11-3 with TRBJ2-3; TRBD2 might be the D (6 bases). The CDR3 extends over 17 amino acids. Germline values: CDR1 SGHNT, CDR2 YENEEA. V lost 4 bases and J 5 bases, leaving 22 bases between the germline ends. The DNA of the CDR3 is TGTGCCAGCAGCTCGAAGGTAACGGGAGCGGTCCGAGATACGCAGTATTTT. Its protein product is CASSSKVTGAVRDTQYF.

This clone has only a few counts. The rearrangement joins TRBV7-9 to TRBJ1-1; D perhaps matches TRBD1 (5 bases). The ends were cut back, 2 bases at V and 11 bases at J, with 15 bases in the middle. This CDR3 region has 13 residues. Germline CDR1 reads SEHNR; CDR2 reads FQNEAQ (reference sequence). CDR3 loop: CASSLSDLREAFF. CDR3 in DNA: TGTGCCAGCAGCTTATCGGACCTCAGGGAGGCTTTCTTT. Filled out from reference TRBV7-9 and TRBJ1-1, the complete variable domain reads DTGVSQNPRHKITKRGQNVTFRCDPISEHNRLYWYRQTLGQGPEFLTYFQNEAQLEKSRLLSDRFSAERPKGSFSTLEIQRTEQGDSAMYLCASSLSDLREAFFGQGTRLTVV.

The chain couples TRBV10-1 to TRBJ2-2; 12 nucleotides match TRBD2. CDR1 and CDR2 (germline): WNHNN, SYGVQD (reference sequence). With V trimmed by 4 bases and J by 3 bases, 3 bases remained unmatched. The CDR3 is 16 residues long. CDR3 region: CASSVGLAGHTGELFF. Here the CDR3 DNA reads TGCGCCAGCAGTGTGGGACTAGCGGGCCACACCGGGGAGCTGTTTTTT.

V usage is TRBV28 and J usage is TRBJ1-1; D possibly corresponds to TRBD1 (5 bases). The CDR3 contains 16 residues. Germline CDR1 is MDHEN and CDR2 is SYDVKM. V was clipped by 7 bases and J by 0 bases, with 18 bases between them. CDR3 bases: TGTGCCAGCACGACGGGGGAGGGTGGGATGAACACTGAAGCTTTCTTT. Protein product: CASTTGEGGMNTEAFF.

This rearrangement joins TRBV7-2 to TRBJ1-1; 7 bases map to TRBD1. Germline values: CDR1 SGHTA, CDR2 FQGNSA. Unmatched junction bases numbered 10, after V lost 3 bases and J lost 3 bases. The CDR3 runs to 16 residues. The CDR3 protein is CASSFTQGVGYTEAFF. CDR3 DNA: TGTGCCAGCAGCTTCACCCAGGGGGTCGGGTACACTGAAGCTTTCTTT.

The chain carries TRBV4-2 and TRBJ1-1; D remains unclear. The CDR3 consists of 15 residues. Trimming shortened V by 0 bases and J by 3 bases, and 11 bases separated the two germline ends. Germline CDR1 reads LGHNA; CDR2 reads YNFKEQ. CDR3 residues: CASSQDIGEHTEAFF. The CDR3 DNA reads as TGTGCCAGCAGCCAAGATATCGGGGAACACACTGAAGCTTTCTTT.

This chain connects TRBV30 to TRBJ1-6, with D unclear. The CDR3 covers 11 residues. Per the germline V gene, CDR1 is GTSNPN and CDR2 is SVGIG (reference sequence). With 4 bases removed from V and 10 bases from J, the gap between germline ends came to 8 bases. The CDR3 spells CAWKRFSPLHF. For the CDR3, the DNA is TGTGCCTGGAAGAGGTTCTCACCCCTCCACTTT.

The V call is TRBV21-1, the J call TRBJ1-3. TRBV21-1 is assigned pseudogene status. The CDR3 extends over 23 amino acids. The chain's CDR3 is CASSKAPDFPGPNNETGGNTIYF. In nucleotides, the CDR3 is TGTGCCAGCAGCAAAGCTCCCGACTTCCCAGGGCCGAACAACGAGACGGGGGGAAACACCATATATTTT.

The rearrangement uses TRBV7-6 and TRBJ2-1; D may correspond to TRBD1 or TRBD2 (5 bases each). CDR1 is SGHVS and CDR2 is FNYEAQ in the germline V gene. This CDR3 region has 14 residues. V lost 5 bases to trimming and J lost 9 bases, with 17 bases between them. CDR3: CASSGPGRGREQFF. In DNA form, the CDR3 reads TGTGCCAGCAGCGGGCCGGGAAGGGGCCGTGAGCAGTTCTTC.

The chain combines TRBV29-1 with TRBJ1-1; 8 bases are shared with TRBD1. Germline CDR1 SQVTM, CDR2 ANQGSEA. J lost 4 bases, V lost 6 bases, and 4 bases had no gene match. The length of the CDR3 is 12 residues. CDR3 in DNA: TGCAGCGTCCAGGGGGCTCCCACTGAAGCTTTCTTT. Its translation is CSVQGAPTEAFF.

The chain recombines TRBV5-4 with TRBJ1-2; 8 nucleotides match TRBD1. V was clipped by 0 bases and J by 8 bases; unmatched bases: 3. Germline CDR1 SGHNT, CDR2 YYREEE (reference sequence). The CDR3 loop spans 13 amino acids. The CDR3 reads CASSLASGGGYTF. The CDR3 nucleotides are TGTGCCAGCAGCTTGGCATCAGGGGGCGGCTACACCTTC.

The chain is built from TRBV6-1 and TRBJ1-2; D gene unclear. The V end lost 6 bases, the J end lost 8 bases, and 10 bases lay between the germline ends. Germline V gives CDR1 MNHNS, CDR2 SASEGT. This CDR3 is built from 11 residues. CDR3 in amino acids: CASRLLMGYTF. DNA of the CDR3: TGTGCCAGCAGACTCCTTATGGGCTACACCTTC.

This rearrangement joins TRBV4-1 to TRBJ2-2, with D perhaps matching TRBD2 (5 bases). V was pared by 6 bases and J by 0 bases, with 14 bases between. CDR1 is MGHRA, CDR2 YSYEKL, per germline. CDR3 length: 16 amino acids. The CDR3 spells CASRGYEGPNTGELFF. Here the CDR3 DNA reads TGCGCCAGCAGGGGGTACGAGGGCCCGAACACCGGGGAGCTGTTTTTT.

The chain recombines TRBV27 with TRBJ1-3; D is perhaps TRBD1 (5 bases). The CDR3 extends over 17 amino acids. Trimming removed 6 bases from V and 7 bases from J, with 25 bases in between. Per germline, CDR1 MNHEY and CDR2 SMNVEV (reference sequence). The CDR3 loop is CASSRRGTDLLGNTIYF. CDR3 DNA sequence: TGTGCCAGCAGCCGTCGTGGGACCGACCTCCTCGGGAACACCATATATTTT.

V is TRBV27 and J is TRBJ2-5; D assignment may be TRBD1 or TRBD2 (6 bases each). V lost 0 bases, J lost 4 bases, and 15 bases lay in between. From germline, CDR1 is MNHEY and CDR2 SMNVEV (reference sequence). This CDR3 has 16 amino acids. The CDR3 loop reads CASSLSRGKGGETQYF. The CDR3 DNA reads TGTGCCAGCAGTTTATCCCGCGGGAAAGGGGGAGAGACCCAGTACTTC.

V gene TRBV7-3 combines with J gene TRBJ2-2; a possible D gene is TRBD1 (5 bases). The CDR3 contains 17 residues. Germline V gene sequence: CDR1 SGHTA, CDR2 FQGTGA. Trimming pared 5 bases from V and 5 bases from J, leaving 21 bases between. The CDR3: CASSRNPPGKRTGELFF. In DNA, the CDR3 is TGTGCCAGCAGCCGAAACCCGCCAGGGAAAAGGACCGGGGAGCTGTTTTTT. The whole variable domain, remainder taken from reference TRBV7-3 and TRBJ2-2, is GAGVSQTPSNKVTEKGKYVELRCDPISGHTALYWYRQSLGQGPEFLIYFQGTGAADDSGLPNDRFFAVRPEGSVSTLKIQRTERGDSAVYLCASSRNPPGKRTGELFFGEGSRLTVL.

The chain uses TRBV6-1 and TRBJ2-1; TRBD2 matches 16 bases. V was pared by 3 bases and J by 0 bases, with 2 bases of the junction left unmatched. CDR1 and CDR2 from the germline V gene are MNHNS and SASEGT. The CDR3 runs to 18 residues. The CDR3 coding sequence is TGTGCCAGCAGTGAGGGACTAGCGGGAGGGAGCTCCTACAATGAGCAGTTCTTC. Protein product: CASSEGLAGGSSYNEQFF.

This clone is a singleton in its sample. The genes are TRBV28 and TRBJ2-5, with D hard to call. This CDR3 is 12 amino acids long. V was cut by 3 bases and J by 1 base, with 3 bases left in between. Germline V CDR1 and CDR2: MDHEN, SYDVKM. The CDR3 reads CASSLVQETQYF. The CDR3 bases are TGTGCCAGCAGTTTGGTCCAAGAGACCCAGTACTTC.

The chain is built from TRBV20-1 and TRBJ2-7; D is ambiguous. Trimming took off 8 bases at V and 5 bases at J, with 13 bases between the two ends. CDR1 is DFQATT and CDR2 is SNEGSKA in the germline V gene (reference sequence). The CDR3 is 11 residues long. CDR3 sequence: CSRSRSHEQYF. The CDR3 DNA sequence: TGCAGTCGGAGTAGATCTCACGAGCAGTACTTC.

The V and J genes are TRBV30 and TRBJ2-5; TRBD2 matches at 10 bases. The end of the DNA is better explained by TRBJ2-7, so the J call may be wrong. The CDR3 length is 17 residues. Per germline, CDR1 GTSNPN and CDR2 SVGIG (reference sequence). For the CDR3, the DNA is TGTGCCTGGAGTGTATGGCTAGCGGGAGAAGGGGCCTACGAGCAGTACTTC. As protein: CAWSVWLAGEGAYEQYF.

The V gene is TRBV4-3, the J gene TRBJ1-4, with TRBD1 as a possible D gene (5 bases). V was clipped by 3 bases and J by 8 bases, with 19 bases between them. Germline CDR1 and CDR2: LGHNA and YSLEER. This CDR3 is 16 amino acids long. The CDR3 protein is CASSHPISGGGEKLFF. CDR3 in DNA: TGCGCCAGCAGCCATCCCATTAGTGGGGGTGGGGAAAAACTGTTTTTT.

The rearrangement uses TRBV7-9 and TRBJ2-7, with a weak D call TRBD2 (7 bases). This CDR3 is 16 amino acids long. Germline values: CDR1 SEHNR, CDR2 FQNEAQ (reference sequence). Trimming left V 4 bases short and J 0 bases short, with 16 bases between. The CDR3 DNA reads TGTGCCAGCAGCTCGGGCGGGGGCGCTGCCTCCTACGAGCAGTACTTC. This gives the protein CASSSGGGAASYEQYF.

CDR3 DNA sequence: TGTGCCAGCAGTAAAGGGACAGGGGGCTATGGCTACACCTTC. It yields the protein CASSKGTGGYGYTF. The V gene is TRBV28, the J gene TRBJ1-2, with 11 bases fitting TRBD1. The V segment lost 5 bases and the J segment 4 bases; nucleotides outside the gene matches: 3. The CDR3 length is 14 residues. Germline CDR1 is MDHEN and CDR2 is SYDVKM.

The chain carries TRBV28 and TRBJ1-2; 7 positions agree with TRBD1. The CDR3 consists of 16 residues. The V gene's germline CDR1 is MDHEN and CDR2 SYDVKM. V trimming: 2 bases; J trimming: 3 bases; junction bases outside the gene matches: 9. The DNA for the CDR3 is TGTGCCAGCAGTTTACCTGGAGGGGGCTCGTACTATGGCTACACCTTC. It yields the protein CASSLPGGGSYYGYTF.

This rearrangement joins TRBV7-2 to TRBJ1-1; D is undetermined. CDR1 SGHTA and CDR2 FQGNSA come from the germline V gene. V was cut by 0 bases and J by 13 bases, with 15 bases left in between. CDR3 length equals 13 residues. The CDR3 sequence: CASSLAPGRHGFF. The CDR3 region has the DNA TGTGCCAGCAGCTTAGCGCCGGGGAGGCACGGTTTCTTT.

V and J are TRBV6-5 and TRBJ2-5, with a possible D match to TRBD1 (6 bases). The CDR3 totals 15 residues. Trimming took 0 bases from V and 5 from J, leaving 13 bases between them. Germline V gene data show CDR1 as MNHEY and CDR2 as SVGAGI. The CDR3: CASSYSRGTGETQYF. The CDR3, as DNA: TGTGCCAGCAGTTACTCACGGGGTACAGGGGAGACCCAGTACTTC.

This clone occurred a few times. The chain uses TRBV19 and TRBJ2-2, with 7 bases fitting TRBD2. Trimming cost V 4 bases and J 6 bases; bases outside gene matches: 5. The CDR3 consists of 14 residues. Germline V gene sequence: CDR1 LNHDA, CDR2 SQIVND (reference sequence). The CDR3 protein is CASSKAGFSGELFF. CDR3 sequence (DNA): TGTGCCAGTAGTAAAGCGGGATTCTCCGGGGAGCTGTTTTTT. The full variable domain, completed using reference TRBV19 and TRBJ2-2, is DGGITQSPKYLFRKEGQNVTLSCEQNLNHDAMYWYRQDPGQGLRLIYYSQIVNDFQKGDIAEGYSVSREKKESFPLTVTSAQKNPTAFYLCASSKAGFSGELFFGEGSRLTVL.

The chain employs TRBV10-1 and TRBJ1-2, with 7 nucleotides matching TRBD1. The V gene end was trimmed by 5 bases and the J gene end by 4 bases; junction bases not matched to a gene: 7. The V gene's germline CDR1 is WNHNN and CDR2 SYGVQD (reference sequence). CDR3 length equals 14 residues. CDR3 sequence reads: CASSHRGYSYGYTF. As DNA, the CDR3 is TGCGCCAGCAGTCACAGGGGTTATAGCTATGGCTACACCTTC.